The entry below gives a single T cell receptor (beta chain) sequence along with its context. This entry comes from a study of blood T cell repertoires in COVID-19. J lost 4 bases, V lost 5 bases, and 5 bases had no gene match. Germline CDR1 is SGHAT and CDR2 is FQNNGV. This CDR3 spans 15 amino acids. Assay used: immunoSEQ multiplex PCR; TCRdb lists only in-frame clones, some missing. This table holds just over 90,000 clones, around 90% found once. This rearrangement joins TRBV11-2 to TRBJ2-1; 10 bases are a match to TRBD2. Sequencing input: peripheral blood. The receptor was derived from a human donor with active COVID-19. The donor label of this sample is uncertain. The CDR3 bases are TGTGCCAGCAGCAATAGCGGGGGGAAATACAATGAGCAGTTCTTC. It translates to CASSNSGGKYNEQFF.